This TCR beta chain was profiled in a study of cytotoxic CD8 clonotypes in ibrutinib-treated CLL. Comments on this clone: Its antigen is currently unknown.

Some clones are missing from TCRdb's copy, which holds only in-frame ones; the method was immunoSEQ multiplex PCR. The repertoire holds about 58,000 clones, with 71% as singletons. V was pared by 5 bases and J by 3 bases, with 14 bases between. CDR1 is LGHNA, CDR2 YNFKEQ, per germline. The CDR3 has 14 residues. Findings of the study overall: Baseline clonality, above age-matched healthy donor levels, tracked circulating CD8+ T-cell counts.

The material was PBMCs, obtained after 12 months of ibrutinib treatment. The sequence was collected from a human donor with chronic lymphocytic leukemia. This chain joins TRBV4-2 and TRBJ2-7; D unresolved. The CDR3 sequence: CASSKVGRIYEQYF. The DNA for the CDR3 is TGTGCCAGCAGCAAGGTGGGCAGGATCTACGAGCAGTACTTC.